This T cell receptor (beta chain) emerged from a study of T cell responses to AZD1222 COVID-19 vaccine. Study findings and constraints: Recipients of AZD1222 seropositive at baseline numbered only 5 to 7. Recipients of two AZD1222 doses showed rising Spike-specific TCR breadth and depth.

TCRdb's table, derived via immunoSEQ multiplex PCR, lists solely in-frame clones and lacks some. The sample has approximately 120,000 clones; roughly nine tenths are singletons. This CDR3 is built from 12 residues. Germline lookup yields CDR1 MNHEY and CDR2 SVGEGT. V was clipped by 6 bases and J by 10 bases; unmatched bases: 6. Details on this clone: Its matching antigen is unknown.

The chain joins TRBV6-2 or TRBV6-3 to TRBJ2-1; 7 bases are shared with TRBD2. The clonotype was recovered from an adult in good health. The sequencing here drew on peripheral blood, taken on day 0 of AZD1222 vaccination. CDR3 sequence reads: CASSHGAGEQFF. As DNA, the CDR3 is TGTGCCAGCAGCCACGGAGCGGGAGAGCAGTTCTTC.